Presented here are 11 T cell receptor beta chains from one specimen sequenced in a study of CD8+CD57+ T cells in acquired aplastic anemia. For sequencing, patients were chosen who had shown expansion of CD8+CD57+ cells by flow cytometry. Genomic DNA, the template, was used for profiling of the TCR beta VDJ and CDR3. One entry per CDR3 protein, called by TCRdb with MiXCR from the reads. The data contain about 40,000 distinct CDR3 sequences, approximately 57% of them seen just once; the ten biggest clones take up 45% to 75%. The sequenced sample was sorted CD4+, CD8+, or CD8+CD57+ T cells (not recorded which) from PBMCs. These receptors were taken from a human donor with aplastic anemia.

This clonotype was seen only a few times. A much larger clone differs from this one at a single base, so this may be a read error. The chain is built from TRBV12-3 or TRBV12-4 and TRBJ2-4, with no clear D. The CDR3 has 14 amino acids. The CDR3: CASTTGSAKNTQYF. DNA for the CDR3: TGTGCCAGCACTACCGGGTCAGCCAAAAACACTCAGTACTTC.

This chain uses TRBV20-1 with TRBJ2-1, with 7 bases lining up with TRBD1. V gave up 5 bases and J gave up 8 bases; unmatched junction bases: 9. Germline V lookup: CDR1 DFQATT, CDR2 SNEGSKA (reference sequence). This CDR3 comprises 13 residues. The CDR3 DNA sequence: TGCAGTGCTCACAGGGGTCTAAGCGATGAGCAGTTCTTC. This codes for CSAHRGLSDEQFF.

The V call is TRBV7-8, the J call TRBJ2-1; the match to TRBD1 covers 8 bases. There are 15 residues in the CDR3. J gave up 6 bases and V 2 bases, and 6 bases lay outside the gene matches. Germline V lookup: CDR1 SGHVS, CDR2 FQNEAQ. DNA for the CDR3: TGTGCCAGCAGCTTAAGGCAGGGGGCAGGCAATGAGCAGTTCTTC. It specifies CASSLRQGAGNEQFF.

This clonotype has at least ten counts. V gene TRBV4-1 combines with J gene TRBJ2-5; weak D call: TRBD2 (7 bases). Germline CDR1 and CDR2: MGHRA and YSYEKL. V lost 2 bases and J 5 bases, leaving 15 bases between the germline ends. CDR3 length: 15 amino acids. Here the CDR3 reads CASSQSGGLGETQYF. CDR3 sequence (DNA): TGCGCCAGCAGCCAATCGGGGGGCCTGGGTGAGACCCAGTACTTC.

Concerning this clonotype itself: The CDR3 does not end in the conserved phenylalanine or tryptophan, so this is likely a read error. The rearrangement links TRBV10-3 to TRBJ2-3, with 11 bases lining up with TRBD2. This CDR3 is built from 14 residues. Looked up from germline, CDR1 is ENHRY and CDR2 is SYGVKD. V dropped 0 bases and J dropped 10; count of bases not matched to a gene: 3. Here the CDR3 reads CAISESSGGAPQYL. CDR3 nucleotide sequence: TGTGCCATCAGTGAGTCTAGCGGGGGGGCTCCGCAGTATCTT.

This clonotype was counted ten times or more. V gene TRBV7-8 combines with J gene TRBJ1-1; possibly TRBD1 for D (6 bases). V lost 5 bases and J 4 bases, leaving 14 bases between the germline ends. The V gene's germline CDR1 is SGHVS and CDR2 FQNEAQ. The CDR3 extends over 14 amino acids. The CDR3, as DNA: TGTGCCAGCAGCACAACAGGGAGGACCACTGAAGCTTTCTTT. This gives the protein CASSTTGRTTEAFF.

This clonotype came up many times. This sequence joins TRBV6-5 and TRBJ1-4; 7 bases align to TRBD1. V shed 6 bases, J shed 5 bases, and the junction held 6 bases outside the gene matches. This CDR3 region has 14 residues. Germline CDR1 MNHEY, CDR2 SVGAGI. The CDR3, as DNA: TGTGCCAGCAGCCCGGGACAGAAAAATGAAAAACTGTTTTTT. It specifies CASSPGQKNEKLFF.

This clonotype occurred once. This rearrangement joins TRBV29-1 to TRBJ1-2, with D possibly matching TRBD1 (5 bases). The V and J ends lost 8 bases and 8 bases respectively, with 18 bases between them. The CDR3 has 12 amino acids. Germline values: CDR1 SQVTM, CDR2 ANQGSEA. The DNA of the CDR3 is TGCAGCTTCGAAAACGGGGGATCCGGCTACACCTTC. It yields the protein CSFENGGSGYTF.

This clonotype was seen ten or more times. The chain combines TRBV7-8 with TRBJ1-5, with D possibly TRBD1 on 5 matching bases. V gave up 2 bases and J gave up 7 bases, with 15 bases separating them. The germline V gene encodes CDR1 SGHVS and CDR2 FQNEAQ. This CDR3 has 15 amino acids. DNA for the CDR3: TGTGCCAGCAGCTTATACCCGGGGGTCTTGCAGCCCCAGCATTTT. This gives the protein CASSLYPGVLQPQHF.

The chain recombines TRBV5-1 with TRBJ2-7; D may be TRBD1 (7 bases). Germline lookup yields CDR1 SGHRS and CDR2 YFSETQ. The CDR3 length is 15 residues. V was cut by 0 bases and J by 5 bases, with 15 bases left in between. CDR3 nucleotide sequence: TGCGCCAGCAGCTTGGCCTTCACAGGGGAGGACGAGCAGTACTTC. Residues: CASSLAFTGEDEQYF.

This sequence joins TRBV29-1 and TRBJ1-1; 9 bases map to TRBD1. The germline gives CDR1 SQVTM, CDR2 ANQGSEA. V trimming: 6 bases; J trimming: 4 bases; junction bases outside the gene matches: 6. CDR3 size: 13 residues. DNA for the CDR3: TGCAGCGTGACAGGGGGAGTTGGCACTGAAGCTTTCTTT. It specifies CSVTGGVGTEAFF.